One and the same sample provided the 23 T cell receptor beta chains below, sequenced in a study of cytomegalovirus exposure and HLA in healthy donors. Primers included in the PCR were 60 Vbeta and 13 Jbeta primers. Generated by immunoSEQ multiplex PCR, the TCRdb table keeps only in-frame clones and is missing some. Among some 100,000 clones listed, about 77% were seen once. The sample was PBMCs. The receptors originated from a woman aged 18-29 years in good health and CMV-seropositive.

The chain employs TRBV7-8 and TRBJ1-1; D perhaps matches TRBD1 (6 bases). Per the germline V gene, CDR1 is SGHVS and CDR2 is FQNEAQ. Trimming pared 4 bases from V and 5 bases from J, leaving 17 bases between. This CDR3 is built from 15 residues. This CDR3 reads CASSSSWGRGTEAFF. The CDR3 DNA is TGTGCCAGCAGCTCGAGTTGGGGGCGAGGGACTGAAGCTTTCTTT.

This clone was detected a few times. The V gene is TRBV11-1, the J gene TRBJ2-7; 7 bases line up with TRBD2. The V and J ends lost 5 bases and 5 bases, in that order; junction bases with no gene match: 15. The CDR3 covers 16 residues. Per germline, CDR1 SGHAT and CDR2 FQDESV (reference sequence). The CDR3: CASSPRGLGGSHEQYF. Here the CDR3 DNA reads TGTGCCAGCAGCCCCCGGGGTTTAGGCGGGAGCCACGAGCAGTACTTC.

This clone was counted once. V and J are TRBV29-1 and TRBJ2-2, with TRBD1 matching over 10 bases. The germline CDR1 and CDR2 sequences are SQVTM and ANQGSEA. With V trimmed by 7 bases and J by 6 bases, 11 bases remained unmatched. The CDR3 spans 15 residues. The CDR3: CSAQTGGGLAGELFF. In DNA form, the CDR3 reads TGCAGCGCACAGACAGGGGGCGGTTTGGCCGGGGAGCTGTTTTTT.

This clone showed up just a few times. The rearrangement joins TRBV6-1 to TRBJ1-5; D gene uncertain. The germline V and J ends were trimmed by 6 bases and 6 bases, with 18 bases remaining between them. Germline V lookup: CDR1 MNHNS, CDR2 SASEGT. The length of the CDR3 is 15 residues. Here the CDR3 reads CASREREGTGQPQHF. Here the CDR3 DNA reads TGTGCCAGCAGGGAAAGGGAGGGCACGGGTCAGCCCCAGCATTTT.

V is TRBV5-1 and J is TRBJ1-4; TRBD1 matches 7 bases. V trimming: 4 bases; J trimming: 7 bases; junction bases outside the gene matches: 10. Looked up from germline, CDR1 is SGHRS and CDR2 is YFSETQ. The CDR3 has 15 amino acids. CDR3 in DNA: TGCGCCAGCAGCCCCAGGGTAGGGGGCATTGAAAAACTGTTTTTT. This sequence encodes CASSPRVGGIEKLFF.

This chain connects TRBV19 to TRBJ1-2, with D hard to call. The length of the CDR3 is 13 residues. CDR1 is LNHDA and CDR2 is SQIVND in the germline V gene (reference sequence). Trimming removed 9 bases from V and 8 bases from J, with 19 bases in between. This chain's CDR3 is CASRVLPGGGYTF. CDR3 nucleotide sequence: TGTGCCAGCCGTGTGCTGCCCGGAGGGGGCTACACCTTC. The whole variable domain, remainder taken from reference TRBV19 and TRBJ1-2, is DGGITQSPKYLFRKEGQNVTLSCEQNLNHDAMYWYRQDPGQGLRLIYYSQIVNDFQKGDIAEGYSVSREKKESFPLTVTSAQKNPTAFYLCASRVLPGGGYTFGSGTRLTVV.

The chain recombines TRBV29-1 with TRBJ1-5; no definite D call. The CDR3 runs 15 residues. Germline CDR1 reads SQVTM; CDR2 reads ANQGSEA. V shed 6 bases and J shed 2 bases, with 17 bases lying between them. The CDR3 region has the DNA TGCAGCGTGCAGACCGAGAATAGCGGCAATCAGCCCCAGCATTTT. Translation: CSVQTENSGNQPQHF.

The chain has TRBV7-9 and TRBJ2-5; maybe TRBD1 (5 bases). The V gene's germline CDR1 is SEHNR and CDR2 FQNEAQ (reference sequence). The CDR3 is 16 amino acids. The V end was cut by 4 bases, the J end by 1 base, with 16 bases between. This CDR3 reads CASSSLLAGFQETQYF. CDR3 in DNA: TGTGCCAGCAGCTCCCTCCTGGCAGGGTTCCAAGAGACCCAGTACTTC. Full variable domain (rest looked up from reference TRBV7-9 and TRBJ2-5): DTGVSQNPRHKITKRGQNVTFRCDPISEHNRLYWYRQTLGQGPEFLTYFQNEAQLEKSRLLSDRFSAERPKGSFSTLEIQRTEQGDSAMYLCASSSLLAGFQETQYFGPGTRLLVL.

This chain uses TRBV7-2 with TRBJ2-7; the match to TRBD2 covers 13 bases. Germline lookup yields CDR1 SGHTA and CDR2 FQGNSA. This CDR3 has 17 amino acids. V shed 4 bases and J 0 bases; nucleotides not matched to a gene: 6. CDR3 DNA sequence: TGTGCCAGCAGCTCCGGGACTAGCGGGATGAGCTCCTACGAGCAGTACTTC. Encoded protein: CASSSGTSGMSSYEQYF.

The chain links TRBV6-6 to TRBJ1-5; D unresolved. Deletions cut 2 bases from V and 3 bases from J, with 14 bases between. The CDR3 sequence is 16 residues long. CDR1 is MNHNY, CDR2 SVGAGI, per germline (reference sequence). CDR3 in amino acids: CASSYPTSGNNQPQHF. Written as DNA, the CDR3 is TGTGCCAGCAGTTACCCGACCTCGGGAAACAATCAGCCCCAGCATTTT.

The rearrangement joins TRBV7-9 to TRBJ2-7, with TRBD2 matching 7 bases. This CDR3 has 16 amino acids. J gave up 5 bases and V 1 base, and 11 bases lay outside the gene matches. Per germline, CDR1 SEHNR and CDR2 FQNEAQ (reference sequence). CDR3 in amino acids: CASSLGRGRFDHEQYF. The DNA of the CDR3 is TGTGCCAGCAGCTTAGGTCGCGGGAGATTCGACCACGAGCAGTACTTC.

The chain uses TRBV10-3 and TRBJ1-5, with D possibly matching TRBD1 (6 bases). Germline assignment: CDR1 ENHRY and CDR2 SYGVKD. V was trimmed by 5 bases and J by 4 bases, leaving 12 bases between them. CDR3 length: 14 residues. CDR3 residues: CAISQDSSNQPQHF. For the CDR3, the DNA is TGTGCCATCAGTCAGGACAGTAGTAATCAGCCCCAGCATTTT.

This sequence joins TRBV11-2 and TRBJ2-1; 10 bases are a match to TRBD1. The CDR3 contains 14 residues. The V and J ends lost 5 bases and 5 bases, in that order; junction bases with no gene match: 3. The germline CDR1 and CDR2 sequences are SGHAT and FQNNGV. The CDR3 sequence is CASSHGTGDNEQFF. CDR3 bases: TGTGCCAGCAGCCACGGGACAGGGGACAATGAGCAGTTCTTC.

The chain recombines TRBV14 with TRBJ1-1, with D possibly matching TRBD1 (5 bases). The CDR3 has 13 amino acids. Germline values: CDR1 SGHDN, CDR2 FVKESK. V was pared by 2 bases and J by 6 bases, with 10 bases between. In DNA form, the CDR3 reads TGTGCCAGCAGCCAACAGGGTAGATCTGAAGCTTTCTTT. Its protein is CASSQQGRSEAFF.

The CDR3 DNA is TGTGCCAGCAGCTTCAGTAGCGGGAACCCCCAAGAGACCCAGTACTTC. Translated, it gives CASSFSSGNPQETQYF. The rearrangement uses TRBV5-4 and TRBJ2-5; 8 bases fit TRBD2. The CDR3 is 16 residues long. Looked up from germline, CDR1 is SGHNT and CDR2 is YYREEE (reference sequence). V lost 2 bases to trimming and J lost 1 base; unmatched junction nucleotides: 7.

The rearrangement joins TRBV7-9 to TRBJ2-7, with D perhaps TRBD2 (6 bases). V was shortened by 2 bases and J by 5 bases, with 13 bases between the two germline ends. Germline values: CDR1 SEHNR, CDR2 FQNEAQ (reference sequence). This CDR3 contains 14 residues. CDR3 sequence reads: CASSLLLANHEQYF. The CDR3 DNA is TGTGCCAGCAGCTTACTACTAGCTAACCACGAGCAGTACTTC.

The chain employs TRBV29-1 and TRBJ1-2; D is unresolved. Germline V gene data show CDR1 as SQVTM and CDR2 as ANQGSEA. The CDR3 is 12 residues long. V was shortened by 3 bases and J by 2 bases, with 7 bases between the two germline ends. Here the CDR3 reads CSVDTGNYGYTF. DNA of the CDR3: TGCAGCGTTGATACGGGGAACTATGGCTACACCTTC.

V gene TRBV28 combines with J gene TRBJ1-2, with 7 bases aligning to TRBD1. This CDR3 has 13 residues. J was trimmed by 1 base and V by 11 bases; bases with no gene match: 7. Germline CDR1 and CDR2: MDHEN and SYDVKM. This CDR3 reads CAGARGDNYGYTF. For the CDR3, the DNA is TGTGCCGGCGCCAGGGGGGATAACTATGGCTACACCTTC.

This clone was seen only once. DNA of the CDR3: TGTGCCAGCAGTTTTTTCGGGGGGGCGAACACTGAAGCTTTCTTT. Its translation: CASSFFGGANTEAFF. This chain links TRBV6-1 with TRBJ1-1; possibly TRBD1 for D (6 bases). V was trimmed by 5 bases and J by 1 base, leaving 14 bases between them. Germline V gives CDR1 MNHNS, CDR2 SASEGT. The CDR3 has 15 amino acids.

The CDR3 nucleotides are TGTGCCAGCAGTCTCGGACAGGGTGGATATGGCTACACCTTC. This translates into CASSLGQGGYGYTF. V and J are TRBV27 and TRBJ1-2; 8 bases map to TRBD1. The CDR3 has 14 residues. Trimming cost V 5 bases and J 5 bases; bases outside gene matches: 7. Germline loops: CDR1 MNHEY, CDR2 SMNVEV (reference sequence).

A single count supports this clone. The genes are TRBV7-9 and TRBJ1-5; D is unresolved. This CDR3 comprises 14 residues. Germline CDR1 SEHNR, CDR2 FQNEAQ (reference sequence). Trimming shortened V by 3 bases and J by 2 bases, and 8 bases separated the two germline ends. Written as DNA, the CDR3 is TGTGCCAGCAGCTTGGTGGGCCGCAATCAGCCCCAGCATTTT. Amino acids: CASSLVGRNQPQHF.

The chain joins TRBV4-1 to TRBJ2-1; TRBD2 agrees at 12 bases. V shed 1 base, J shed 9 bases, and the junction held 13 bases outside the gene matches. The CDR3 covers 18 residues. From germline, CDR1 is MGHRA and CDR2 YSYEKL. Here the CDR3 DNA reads TGCGCCAGCAGCCAAGTCCGGGGGCTAGCGGGAGGGGGTGCTGAGCAGTTCTTC. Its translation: CASSQVRGLAGGGAEQFF.

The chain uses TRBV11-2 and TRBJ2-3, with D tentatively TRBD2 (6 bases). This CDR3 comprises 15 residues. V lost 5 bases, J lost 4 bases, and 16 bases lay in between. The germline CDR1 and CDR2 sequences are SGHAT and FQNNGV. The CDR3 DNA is TGTGCCAGCAGCCGGGACGCCGGGGGAGCAGATACGCAGTATTTT. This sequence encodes CASSRDAGGADTQYF.